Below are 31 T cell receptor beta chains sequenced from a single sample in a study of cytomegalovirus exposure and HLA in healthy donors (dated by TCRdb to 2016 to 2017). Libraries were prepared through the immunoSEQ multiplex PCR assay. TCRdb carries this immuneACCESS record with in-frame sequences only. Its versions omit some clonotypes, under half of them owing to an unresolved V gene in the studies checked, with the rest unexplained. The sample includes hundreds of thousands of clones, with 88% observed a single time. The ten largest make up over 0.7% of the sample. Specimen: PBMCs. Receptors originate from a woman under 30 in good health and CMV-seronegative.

The CDR3 DNA follows: TGCGCCAGCAGCCGGTCGGGGGGTGATACGCAGTATTTT. Amino acid sequence: CASSRSGGDTQYF. J is TRBJ2-3 and V is TRBV5-1, with 7 bases identical to TRBD2. Per germline, CDR1 SGHRS and CDR2 YFSETQ. The CDR3 has 13 amino acids. The junction had 5 bases not matched to a gene; V was cut back by 4 bases and J by 6 bases. Together with reference TRBV5-1 and TRBJ2-3, the CDR3 gives the full variable domain: KAGVTQTPRYLIKTRGQQVTLSCSPISGHRSVSWYQQTPGQGLQFLFEYFSETQRNKGNFPGRFSGRQFSNSRSEMNVSTLELGDSALYLCASSRSGGDTQYFGPGTRLTVL.

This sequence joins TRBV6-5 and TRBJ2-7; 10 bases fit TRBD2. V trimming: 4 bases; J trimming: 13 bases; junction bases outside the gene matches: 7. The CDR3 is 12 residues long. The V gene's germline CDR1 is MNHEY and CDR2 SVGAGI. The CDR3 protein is CASSLPGTSAYF. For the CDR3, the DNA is TGTGCCAGCAGTTTACCTGGGACTAGCGCTTACTTC.

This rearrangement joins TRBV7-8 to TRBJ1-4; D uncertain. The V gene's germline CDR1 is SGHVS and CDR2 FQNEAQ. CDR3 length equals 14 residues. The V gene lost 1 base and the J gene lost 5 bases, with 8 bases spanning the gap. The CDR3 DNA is TGTGCCAGCAGCTTAGGTGACTACAATGAAAAACTGTTTTTT. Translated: CASSLGDYNEKLFF.

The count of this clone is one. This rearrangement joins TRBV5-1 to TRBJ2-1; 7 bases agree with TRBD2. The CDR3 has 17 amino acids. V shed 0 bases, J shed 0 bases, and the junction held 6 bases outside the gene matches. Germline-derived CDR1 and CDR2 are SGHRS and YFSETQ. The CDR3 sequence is CASSLEASGASYNEQFF. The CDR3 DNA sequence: TGCGCCAGCAGCTTGGAGGCTAGCGGAGCCTCCTACAATGAGCAGTTCTTC.

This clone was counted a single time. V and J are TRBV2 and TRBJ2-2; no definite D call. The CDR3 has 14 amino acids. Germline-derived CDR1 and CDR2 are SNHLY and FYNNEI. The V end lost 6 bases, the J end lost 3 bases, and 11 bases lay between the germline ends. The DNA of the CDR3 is TGTGCCAGCAGAGTTGGGCCGTACACCGGGGAGCTGTTTTTT. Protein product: CASRVGPYTGELFF.

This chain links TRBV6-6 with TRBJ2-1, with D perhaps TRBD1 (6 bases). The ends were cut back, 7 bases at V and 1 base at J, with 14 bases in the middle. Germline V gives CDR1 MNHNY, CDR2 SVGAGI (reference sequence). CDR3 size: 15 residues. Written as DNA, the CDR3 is TGTGCCAGCACGCAATCAGGGGCATCCTACAATGAGCAGTTCTTC. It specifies CASTQSGASYNEQFF.

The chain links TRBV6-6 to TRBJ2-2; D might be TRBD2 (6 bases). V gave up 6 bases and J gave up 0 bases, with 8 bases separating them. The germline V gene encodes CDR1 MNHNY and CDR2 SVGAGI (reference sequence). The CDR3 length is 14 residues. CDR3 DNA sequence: TGTGCCAGCAGGGGCGGGACGAACACCGGGGAGCTGTTTTTT. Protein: CASRGGTNTGELFF.

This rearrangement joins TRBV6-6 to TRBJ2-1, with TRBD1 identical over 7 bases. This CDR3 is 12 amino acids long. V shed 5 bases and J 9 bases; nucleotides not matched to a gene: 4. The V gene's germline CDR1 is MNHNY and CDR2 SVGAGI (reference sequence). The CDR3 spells CASSRTGVEQFF. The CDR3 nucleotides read TGTGCCAGCAGTCGAACAGGGGTTGAGCAGTTCTTC.

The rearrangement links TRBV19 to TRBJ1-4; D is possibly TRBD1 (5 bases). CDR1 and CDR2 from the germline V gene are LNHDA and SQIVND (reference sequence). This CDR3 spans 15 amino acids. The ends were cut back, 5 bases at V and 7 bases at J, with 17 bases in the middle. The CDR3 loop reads CASSLRTGGTEKLFF. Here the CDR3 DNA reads TGTGCCAGTAGTCTCCGGACGGGGGGTACTGAAAAACTGTTTTTT. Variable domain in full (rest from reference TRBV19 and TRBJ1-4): DGGITQSPKYLFRKEGQNVTLSCEQNLNHDAMYWYRQDPGQGLRLIYYSQIVNDFQKGDIAEGYSVSREKKESFPLTVTSAQKNPTAFYLCASSLRTGGTEKLFFGSGTQLSVL.

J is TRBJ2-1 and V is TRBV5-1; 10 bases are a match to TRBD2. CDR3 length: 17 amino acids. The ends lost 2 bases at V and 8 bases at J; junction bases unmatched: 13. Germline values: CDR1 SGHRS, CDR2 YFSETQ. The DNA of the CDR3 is TGCGCCAGCAGCTTAAAGGGGACTAGCGCGGTGCGGGATGAGCAGTTCTTC. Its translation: CASSLKGTSAVRDEQFF. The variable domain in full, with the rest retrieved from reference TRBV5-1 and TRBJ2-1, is KAGVTQTPRYLIKTRGQQVTLSCSPISGHRSVSWYQQTPGQGLQFLFEYFSETQRNKGNFPGRFSGRQFSNSRSEMNVSTLELGDSALYLCASSLKGTSAVRDEQFFGPGTRLTVL.

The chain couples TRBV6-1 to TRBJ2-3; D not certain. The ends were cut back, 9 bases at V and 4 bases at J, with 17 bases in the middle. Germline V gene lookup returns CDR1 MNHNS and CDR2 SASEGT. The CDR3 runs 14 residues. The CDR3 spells CASSLLENADTQYF. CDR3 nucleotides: TGTGCCAGTTCCCTGTTAGAAAATGCAGATACGCAGTATTTT.

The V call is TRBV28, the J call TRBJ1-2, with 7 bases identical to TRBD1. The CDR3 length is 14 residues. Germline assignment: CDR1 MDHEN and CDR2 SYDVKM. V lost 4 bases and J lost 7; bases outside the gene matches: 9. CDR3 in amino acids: CASSSPDRVGGYTF. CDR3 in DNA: TGTGCCAGCAGTTCCCCCGACAGGGTAGGTGGCTACACCTTC.

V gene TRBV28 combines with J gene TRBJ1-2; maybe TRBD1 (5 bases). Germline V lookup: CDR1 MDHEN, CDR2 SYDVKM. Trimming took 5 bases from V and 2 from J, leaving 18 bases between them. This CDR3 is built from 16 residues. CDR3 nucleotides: TGTGCCAGCAGTGCTCTCGCCAGGGTCATCAACTATGGCTACACCTTC. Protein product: CASSALARVINYGYTF.

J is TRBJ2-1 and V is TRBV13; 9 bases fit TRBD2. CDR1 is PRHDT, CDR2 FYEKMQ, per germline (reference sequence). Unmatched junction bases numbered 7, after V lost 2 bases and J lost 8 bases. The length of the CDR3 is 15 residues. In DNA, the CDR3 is TGTGCCAGCAGCTTATTCCAGCGGGAGGTGGATGAGCAGTTCTTC. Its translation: CASSLFQREVDEQFF.

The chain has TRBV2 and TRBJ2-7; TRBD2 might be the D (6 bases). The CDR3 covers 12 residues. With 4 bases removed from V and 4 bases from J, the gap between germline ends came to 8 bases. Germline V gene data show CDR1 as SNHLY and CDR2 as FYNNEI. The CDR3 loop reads CASSVGTYEQYF. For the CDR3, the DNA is TGTGCCAGCAGTGTGGGGACTTACGAGCAGTACTTC.

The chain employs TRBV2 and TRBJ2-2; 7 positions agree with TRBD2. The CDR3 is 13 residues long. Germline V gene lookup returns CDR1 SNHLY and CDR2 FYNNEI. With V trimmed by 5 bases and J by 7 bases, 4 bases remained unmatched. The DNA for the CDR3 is TGTGCCAGCAGTATAAAGCGGGGCGGGGAGCTGTTTTTT. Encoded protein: CASSIKRGGELFF.

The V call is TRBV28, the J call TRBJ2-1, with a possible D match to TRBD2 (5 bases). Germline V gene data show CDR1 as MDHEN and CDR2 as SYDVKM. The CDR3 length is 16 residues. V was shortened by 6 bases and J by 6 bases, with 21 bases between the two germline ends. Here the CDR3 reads CASSPRGSAGGNEQFF. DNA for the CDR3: TGTGCCAGCAGCCCCCGTGGTAGTGCAGGAGGCAATGAGCAGTTCTTC.

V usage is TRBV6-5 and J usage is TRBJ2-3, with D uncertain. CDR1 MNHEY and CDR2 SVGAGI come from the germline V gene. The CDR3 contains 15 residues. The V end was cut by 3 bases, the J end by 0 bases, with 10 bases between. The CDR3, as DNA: TGTGCCAGCAGTTATGAGCGCACTAGCACAGATACGCAGTATTTT. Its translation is CASSYERTSTDTQYF.

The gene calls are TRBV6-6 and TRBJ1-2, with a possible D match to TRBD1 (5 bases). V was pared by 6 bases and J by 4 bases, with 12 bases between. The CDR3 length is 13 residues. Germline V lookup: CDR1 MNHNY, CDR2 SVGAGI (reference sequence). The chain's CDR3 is CASSIGRGYGYTF. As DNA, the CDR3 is TGTGCCAGCAGCATTGGAAGGGGCTATGGCTACACCTTC.

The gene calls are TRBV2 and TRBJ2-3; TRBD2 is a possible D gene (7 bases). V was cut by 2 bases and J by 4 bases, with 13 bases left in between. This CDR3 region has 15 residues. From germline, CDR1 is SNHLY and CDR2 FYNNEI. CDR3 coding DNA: TGTGCCAGCAGTGAACCCGGGGGGCAGGCAGATACGCAGTATTTT. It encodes CASSEPGGQADTQYF.

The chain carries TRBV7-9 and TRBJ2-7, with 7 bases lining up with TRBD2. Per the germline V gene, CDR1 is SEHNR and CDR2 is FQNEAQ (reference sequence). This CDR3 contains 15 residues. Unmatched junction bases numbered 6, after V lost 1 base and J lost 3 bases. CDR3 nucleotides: TGTGCCAGCAGCTTAGGAGTCGGACTAGTCTACGAGCAGTACTTC. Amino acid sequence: CASSLGVGLVYEQYF.

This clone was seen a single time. CDR3 sequence reads: CASSPPYRGVTYEQYF. CDR3 nucleotides: TGTGCCAGCTCACCACCGTACAGGGGGGTTACCTACGAGCAGTACTTC. The chain couples TRBV18 to TRBJ2-7; 8 nucleotides line up with TRBD1. The CDR3 runs to 16 residues. Germline CDR1 reads KGHSH; CDR2 reads LQKENI. With V trimmed by 0 bases and J by 2 bases, 6 bases remained unmatched.

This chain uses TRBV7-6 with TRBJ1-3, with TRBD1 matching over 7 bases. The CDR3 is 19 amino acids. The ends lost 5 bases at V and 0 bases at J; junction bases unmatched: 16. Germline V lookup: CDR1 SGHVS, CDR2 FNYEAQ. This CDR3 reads CASSILTGTAIHSGNTIYF. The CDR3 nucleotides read TGTGCCAGCAGCATCTTGACCGGGACAGCCATCCACTCTGGAAACACCATATATTTT.

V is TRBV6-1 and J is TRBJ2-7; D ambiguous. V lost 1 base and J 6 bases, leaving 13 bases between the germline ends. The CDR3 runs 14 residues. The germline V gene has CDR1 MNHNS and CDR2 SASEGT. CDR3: CASSEVLLPVEQYF. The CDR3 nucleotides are TGTGCCAGCAGTGAAGTGTTACTACCGGTCGAGCAGTACTTC.

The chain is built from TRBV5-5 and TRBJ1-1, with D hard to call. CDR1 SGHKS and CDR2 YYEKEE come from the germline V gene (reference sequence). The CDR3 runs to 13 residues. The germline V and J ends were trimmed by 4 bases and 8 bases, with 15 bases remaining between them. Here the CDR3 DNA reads TGTGCCAGCAGCCGGCGGGTGGCGACGGAAGCTTTCTTT. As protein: CASSRRVATEAFF.

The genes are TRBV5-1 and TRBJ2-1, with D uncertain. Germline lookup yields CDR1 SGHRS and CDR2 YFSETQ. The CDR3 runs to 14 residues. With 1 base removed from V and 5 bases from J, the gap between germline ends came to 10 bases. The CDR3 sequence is CASSLKARNNEQFF. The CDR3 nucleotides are TGCGCCAGCAGCTTGAAGGCTAGAAACAATGAGCAGTTCTTC.

The CDR3 DNA reads as TGTGCCAGCAGCTCTAGAGGGGGCGACTATGGCTACACCTTC. As protein: CASSSRGGDYGYTF. V is TRBV7-2 and J is TRBJ1-2; 7 positions match TRBD1. Germline V gene lookup returns CDR1 SGHTA and CDR2 FQGNSA. The V segment lost 4 bases and the J segment 3 bases; nucleotides outside the gene matches: 5. The CDR3 contains 14 residues.

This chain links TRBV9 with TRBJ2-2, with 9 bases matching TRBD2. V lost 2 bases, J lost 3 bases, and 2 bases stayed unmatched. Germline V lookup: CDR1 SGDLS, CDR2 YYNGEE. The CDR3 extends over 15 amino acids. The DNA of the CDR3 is TGTGCCAGCAGCGTTCTAGCGGGGTACACCGGGGAGCTGTTTTTT. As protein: CASSVLAGYTGELFF.

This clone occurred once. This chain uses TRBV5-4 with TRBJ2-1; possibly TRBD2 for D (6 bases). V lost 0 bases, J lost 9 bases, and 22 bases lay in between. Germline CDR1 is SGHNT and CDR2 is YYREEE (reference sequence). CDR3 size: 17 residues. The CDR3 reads CASSLVRSGEDVGEQFF. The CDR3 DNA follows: TGTGCCAGCAGCTTGGTACGTAGTGGGGAGGACGTAGGTGAGCAGTTCTTC.

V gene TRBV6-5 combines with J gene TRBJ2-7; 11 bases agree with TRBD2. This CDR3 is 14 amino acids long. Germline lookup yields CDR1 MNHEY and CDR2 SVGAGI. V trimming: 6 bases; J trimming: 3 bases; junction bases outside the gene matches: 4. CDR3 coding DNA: TGTGCCAGCAGCCGACTAGCGGGGAACTACGAGCAGTACTTC. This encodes CASSRLAGNYEQYF.

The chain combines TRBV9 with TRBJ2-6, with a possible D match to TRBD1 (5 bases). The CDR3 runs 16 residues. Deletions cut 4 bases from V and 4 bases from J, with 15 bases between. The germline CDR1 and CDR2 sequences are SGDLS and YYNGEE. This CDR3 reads CASSKDPGPGANVLTF. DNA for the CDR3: TGTGCCAGCAGCAAAGACCCAGGGCCCGGGGCCAACGTCCTGACTTTC.